A single sample gave rise to the 27 T cell receptor beta chains below, sequenced in a study of T cells expressing NK-cell markers. TCRdb reprocessed the 5' RACE reads, keeping one entry per CDR3 protein, no DNA. The table for this sample gives fewer than 400,000 distinct CDR3 sequences. The material sequenced was blood T cells: a sorted CD56 or NKG2C T cell subset, CD4+ or CD8+ T cells, or bulk PBMC T cells (not recorded which). Source of these receptors: a woman aged 50 to 65 in good health.

This chain uses TRBV21-1 with TRBJ1-2; TCRdb reports TRBD1, a call that lacks DNA to check it against. TRBV21-1 is tagged as a pseudogene. CDR3 length: 13 amino acids. The CDR3 here is CASRRQLDYGYTF.

The chain recombines TRBV9 with TRBJ1-5; TCRdb returns TRBD1, unconfirmable since there is no DNA. Germline CDR1 reads SGDLS; CDR2 reads YYNGEE. CDR3 length: 14 amino acids. The CDR3 sequence is CASSAGTGGQPQHF.

The CDR3 region is CASSASGSPGETQYF. This sequence joins TRBV9 and TRBJ2-5; TCRdb's D call of TRBD2 is untestable without DNA. Germline V gives CDR1 SGDLS, CDR2 YYNGEE. The CDR3 is 15 amino acids.

V is TRBV12-3 or TRBV12-4 and J is TRBJ2-3; as DNA is missing, the TRBD2 call by TCRdb cannot be tested. This CDR3 has 16 amino acids. The CDR3 sequence: CASSPAGILGEDTQYF.

The rearrangement uses TRBV5-1 and TRBJ1-3. The germline V gene encodes CDR1 SGHRS and CDR2 YFSETQ. The CDR3 runs to 11 residues. CDR3 sequence: CASRGGGTIYF.

V usage is TRBV5-1 and J usage is TRBJ2-7; TCRdb's assignment of TRBD1 cannot be checked, as there is no DNA. The CDR3 covers 15 residues. CDR1 is SGHRS and CDR2 is YFSETQ in the germline V gene. CDR3 residues: CASSSGVTGVYEQYF.

This chain uses TRBV29-1 with TRBJ2-5; the D gene TCRdb calls, TRBD2, cannot be checked with no DNA. The CDR3 runs 15 residues. Germline V gene lookup returns CDR1 SQVTM and CDR2 ANQGSEA. CDR3 region: CSVDGRRDEPETQYF.

The chain links TRBV20-1 to TRBJ1-2; TCRdb's D call, TRBD1, is unchecked because there is no DNA. Germline CDR1 reads DFQATT; CDR2 reads SNEGSKA (reference sequence). The length of the CDR3 is 13 residues. The CDR3 spells CSAGEGGALGYTF.

The chain joins TRBV11-2 to TRBJ2-2. Germline V lookup: CDR1 SGHAT, CDR2 FQNNGV. This CDR3 is built from 15 residues. CDR3 protein: CASSPIQYNTGELFF.

The chain couples TRBV12-3 or TRBV12-4 to TRBJ1-2; without DNA, the TCRdb call of TRBD1 cannot be checked. The CDR3 consists of 13 residues. The CDR3 loop reads CASSSLTAYGYTF.

J is TRBJ2-3 and V is TRBV5-1; TCRdb gives TRBD1 as the D gene, but with no DNA this cannot be confirmed. CDR1 is SGHRS, CDR2 YFSETQ, per germline. CDR3 length: 15 residues. The CDR3 sequence: CASSPGGGGRDTQYF.

V usage is TRBV4-1 and J usage is TRBJ2-1. Per germline, CDR1 MGHRA and CDR2 YSYEKL. The CDR3 consists of 12 residues. The CDR3 protein is CAVGSGYNEQFF.

This chain uses TRBV12-3 or TRBV12-4 with TRBJ2-2; TCRdb's D call of TRBD1 is untestable without DNA. The CDR3 runs 16 residues. CDR3 in amino acids: CASRRVGAAGTGELFF.

The V gene is TRBV5-4, the J gene TRBJ1-2; TCRdb gives TRBD1 as the D gene, but with no DNA this cannot be confirmed. Per germline, CDR1 SGHNT and CDR2 YYREEE (reference sequence). The CDR3 loop spans 15 amino acids. CDR3 sequence: CASSLGDRRIYGYTF.

The chain uses TRBV20-1 and TRBJ2-7; checking the TCRdb D call of TRBD2 is not possible without DNA. The CDR3 is 15 residues long. Germline CDR1 and CDR2: DFQATT and SNEGSKA (reference sequence). The CDR3 region is CSASPGAGEHDEQYF.

The chain joins TRBV5-1 to TRBJ2-1; absent DNA, TCRdb's TRBD2 call cannot be checked. Germline V gene lookup returns CDR1 SGHRS and CDR2 YFSETQ. This CDR3 region has 15 residues. The CDR3 loop reads CASSLIGTSVHEQFF. The whole variable domain, filled in from reference TRBV5-1 and TRBJ2-1, reads KAGVTQTPRYLIKTRGQQVTLSCSPISGHRSVSWYQQTPGQGLQFLFEYFSETQRNKGNFPGRFSGRQFSNSRSEMNVSTLELGDSALYLCASSLIGTSVHEQFFGPGTRLTVL.

The J gene is TRBJ2-1, the V gene TRBV19; TCRdb calls TRBD2, which cannot be checked without DNA. Germline CDR1 is LNHDA and CDR2 is SQIVND (reference sequence). The CDR3 is 17 residues long. CDR3 sequence reads: CASTRTGLAGIYNEQFF. Full variable domain (missing parts from reference TRBV19 and TRBJ2-1): DGGITQSPKYLFRKEGQNVTLSCEQNLNHDAMYWYRQDPGQGLRLIYYSQIVNDFQKGDIAEGYSVSREKKESFPLTVTSAQKNPTAFYLCASTRTGLAGIYNEQFFGPGTRLTVL.

The rearrangement links TRBV27 to TRBJ2-2. Germline V lookup: CDR1 MNHEY, CDR2 SMNVEV (reference sequence). The CDR3 has 16 residues. The CDR3 protein is CASSEDPFWATGELFF.

The chain has TRBV20-1 and TRBJ2-5; TCRdb selects TRBD2, and the lack of DNA leaves this call unchecked. Germline loops: CDR1 DFQATT, CDR2 SNEGSKA (reference sequence). This CDR3 is 14 amino acids long. Here the CDR3 reads CSARVAGGPGTQYF.

The J gene is TRBJ2-7, the V gene TRBV24-1; the TRBD2 assignment by TCRdb is unverifiable without DNA. The CDR3 extends over 14 amino acids. Germline CDR1 is KGHDR and CDR2 is SFDVKD. The CDR3 reads CATSSSGSFYEQYF.

The CDR3 here is CSARGGSGKYEQYF. The chain couples TRBV20-1 to TRBJ2-7; the TCRdb D gene call, TRBD2, has no DNA to confirm it. The germline V gene has CDR1 DFQATT and CDR2 SNEGSKA (reference sequence). The CDR3 extends over 14 amino acids.

The chain carries TRBV5-1 and TRBJ1-3; TCRdb designates TRBD1, a call that cannot be tested without DNA. Germline V gives CDR1 SGHRS, CDR2 YFSETQ. The CDR3 contains 17 residues. CDR3 protein: CASSLVGRRSSGNTIYF.

This chain links TRBV12-3 or TRBV12-4 with TRBJ2-3; the D call of TRBD1 rests on TCRdb alone, since no DNA is present to check it. This CDR3 spans 15 amino acids. The CDR3 protein is CASRETGLSTDTQYF.

V gene TRBV7-2 combines with J gene TRBJ2-5; lacking DNA, the TRBD2 call made by TCRdb goes unchecked. This CDR3 region has 14 residues. CDR1 SGHTA and CDR2 FQGNSA come from the germline V gene. The CDR3 reads CASSPGTSAETQYF.

The chain has TRBV6-5 and TRBJ2-2; TCRdb's D call of TRBD1 is untestable without DNA. The CDR3 loop spans 17 amino acids. CDR1 MNHEY and CDR2 SVGAGI come from the germline V gene. The CDR3 here is CASSPRRLGRMDGELFF.

V usage is TRBV6-5 and J usage is TRBJ1-4; the D call from TCRdb, TRBD1, cannot be confirmed without DNA. This CDR3 contains 12 residues. Germline V gives CDR1 MNHEY, CDR2 SVGAGI. This CDR3 is CASRSTGGKLFF.

The chain employs TRBV10-3 and TRBJ2-3. This CDR3 contains 12 residues. The germline V gene has CDR1 ENHRY and CDR2 SYGVKD. CDR3 region: CAISVLEGTQYF.